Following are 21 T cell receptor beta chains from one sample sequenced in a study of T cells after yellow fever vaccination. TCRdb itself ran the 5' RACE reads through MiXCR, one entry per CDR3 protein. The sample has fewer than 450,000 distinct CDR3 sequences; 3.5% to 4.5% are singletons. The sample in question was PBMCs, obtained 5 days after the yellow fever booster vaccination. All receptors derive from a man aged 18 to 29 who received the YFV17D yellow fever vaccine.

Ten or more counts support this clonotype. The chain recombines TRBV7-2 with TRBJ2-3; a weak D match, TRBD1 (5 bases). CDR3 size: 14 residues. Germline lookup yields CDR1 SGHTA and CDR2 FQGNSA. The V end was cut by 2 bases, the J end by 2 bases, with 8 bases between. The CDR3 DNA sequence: TGTGCCAGCAGCTTACAGGGCCTCACAGATACGCAGTATTTT. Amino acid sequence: CASSLQGLTDTQYF. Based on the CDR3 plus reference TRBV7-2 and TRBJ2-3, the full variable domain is GAGVSQSPSNKVTEKGKDVELRCDPISGHTALYWYRQSLGQGLEFLIYFQGNSAPDKSGLPSDRFSAERTGGSVSTLTIQRTQQEDSAVYLCASSLQGLTDTQYFGPGTRLTVL.

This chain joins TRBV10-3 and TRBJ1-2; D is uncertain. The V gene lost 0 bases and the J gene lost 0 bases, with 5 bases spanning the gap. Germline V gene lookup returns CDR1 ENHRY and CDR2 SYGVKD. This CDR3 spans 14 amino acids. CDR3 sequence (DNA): TGTGCCATCAGTGAGTCAACTGCTAACTATGGCTACACCTTC. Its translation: CAISESTANYGYTF.

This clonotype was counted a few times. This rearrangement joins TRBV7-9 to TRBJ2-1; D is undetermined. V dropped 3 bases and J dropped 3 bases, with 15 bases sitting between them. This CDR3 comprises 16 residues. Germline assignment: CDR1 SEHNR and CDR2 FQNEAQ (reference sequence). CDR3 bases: TGTGCCAGCAGCTTCTATGGGCAGCCGATCTACAATGAGCAGTTCTTC. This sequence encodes CASSFYGQPIYNEQFF. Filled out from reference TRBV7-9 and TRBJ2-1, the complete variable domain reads DTGVSQNPRHKITKRGQNVTFRCDPISEHNRLYWYRQTLGQGPEFLTYFQNEAQLEKSRLLSDRFSAERPKGSFSTLEIQRTEQGDSAMYLCASSFYGQPIYNEQFFGPGTRLTVL.

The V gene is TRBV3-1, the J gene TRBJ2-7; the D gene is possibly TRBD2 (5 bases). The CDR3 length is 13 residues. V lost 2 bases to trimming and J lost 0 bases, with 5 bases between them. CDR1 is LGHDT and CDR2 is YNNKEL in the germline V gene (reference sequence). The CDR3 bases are TGTGCCAGCAGCCAACGGGGCTCCTACGAGCAGTACGTC. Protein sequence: CASSQRGSYEQYV.

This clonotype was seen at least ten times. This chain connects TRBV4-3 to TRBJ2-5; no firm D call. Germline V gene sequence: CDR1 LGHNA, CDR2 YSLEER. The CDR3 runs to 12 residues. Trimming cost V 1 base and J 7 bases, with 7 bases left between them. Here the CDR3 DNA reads TGCGCCAGCAGCCAAGGGCTAGGGACCCAGTACTTC. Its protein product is CASSQGLGTQYF.

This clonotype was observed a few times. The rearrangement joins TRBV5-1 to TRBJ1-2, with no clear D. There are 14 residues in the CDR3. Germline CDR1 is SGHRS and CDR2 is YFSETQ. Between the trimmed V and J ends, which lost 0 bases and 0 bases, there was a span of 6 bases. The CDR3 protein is CASSLGLTNYGYTF. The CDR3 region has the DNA TGCGCCAGCAGCTTGGGGCTAACTAACTATGGCTACACCTTC.

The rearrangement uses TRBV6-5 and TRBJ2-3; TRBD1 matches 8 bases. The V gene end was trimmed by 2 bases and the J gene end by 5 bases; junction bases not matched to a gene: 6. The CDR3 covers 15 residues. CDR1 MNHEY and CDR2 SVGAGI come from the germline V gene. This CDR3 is CASSYGTGGIDTQYF. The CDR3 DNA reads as TGTGCCAGCAGTTACGGTACAGGGGGTATAGATACGCAGTATTTT.

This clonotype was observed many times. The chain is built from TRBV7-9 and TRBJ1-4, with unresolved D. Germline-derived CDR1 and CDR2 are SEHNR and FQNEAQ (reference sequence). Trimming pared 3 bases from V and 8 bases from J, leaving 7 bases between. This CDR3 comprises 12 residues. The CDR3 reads CASSFIGEKLFF. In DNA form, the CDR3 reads TGTGCCAGCAGCTTTATCGGGGAAAAACTGTTTTTT.

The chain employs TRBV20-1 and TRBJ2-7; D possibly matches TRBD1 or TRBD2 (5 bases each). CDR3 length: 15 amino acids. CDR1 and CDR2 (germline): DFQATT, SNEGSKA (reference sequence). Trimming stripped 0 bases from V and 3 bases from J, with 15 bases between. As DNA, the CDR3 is TGCAGTGCTAGAGATCTCCGGGACCCATTCTACGAGCAGTACTTC. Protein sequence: CSARDLRDPFYEQYF.

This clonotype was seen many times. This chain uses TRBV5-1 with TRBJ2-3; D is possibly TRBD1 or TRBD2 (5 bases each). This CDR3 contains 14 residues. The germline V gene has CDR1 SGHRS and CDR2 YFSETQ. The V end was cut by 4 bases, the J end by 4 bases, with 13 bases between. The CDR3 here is CASSNGQAADTQYF. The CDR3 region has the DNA TGCGCCAGCAGCAACGGACAAGCGGCAGATACGCAGTATTTT.

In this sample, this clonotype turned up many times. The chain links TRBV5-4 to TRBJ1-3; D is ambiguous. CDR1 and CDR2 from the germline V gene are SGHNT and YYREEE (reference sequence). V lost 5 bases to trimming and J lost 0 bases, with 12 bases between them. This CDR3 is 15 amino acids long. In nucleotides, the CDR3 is TGTGCCAGCAGTTCGAATTCGGACTCTGGAAACACCATATATTTT. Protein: CASSSNSDSGNTIYF.

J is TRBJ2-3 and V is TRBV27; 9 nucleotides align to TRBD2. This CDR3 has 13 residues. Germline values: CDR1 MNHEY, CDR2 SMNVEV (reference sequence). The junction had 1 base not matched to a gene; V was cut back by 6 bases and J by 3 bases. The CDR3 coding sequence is TGTGCCAGCAGAGCGGGGGGAACAGATACGCAGTATTTT. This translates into CASRAGGTDTQYF.

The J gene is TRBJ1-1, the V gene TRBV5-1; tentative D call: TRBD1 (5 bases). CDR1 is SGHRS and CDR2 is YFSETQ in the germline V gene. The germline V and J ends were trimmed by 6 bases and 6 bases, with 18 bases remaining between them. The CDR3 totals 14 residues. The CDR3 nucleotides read TGCGCCAGCACCCTGGGGGGTCGGGTCGCTGAAGCTTTCTTT. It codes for CASTLGGRVAEAFF. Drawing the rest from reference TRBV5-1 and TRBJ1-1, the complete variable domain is KAGVTQTPRYLIKTRGQQVTLSCSPISGHRSVSWYQQTPGQGLQFLFEYFSETQRNKGNFPGRFSGRQFSNSRSEMNVSTLELGDSALYLCASTLGGRVAEAFFGQGTRLTVV.

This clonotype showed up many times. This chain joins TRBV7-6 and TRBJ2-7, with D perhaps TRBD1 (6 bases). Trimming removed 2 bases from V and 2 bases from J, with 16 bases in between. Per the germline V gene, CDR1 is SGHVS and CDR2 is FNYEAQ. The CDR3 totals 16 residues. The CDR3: CASSLRSGAGTYEQYF. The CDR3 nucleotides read TGTGCCAGCAGCTTACGTTCAGGGGCCGGGACCTACGAGCAGTACTTC.

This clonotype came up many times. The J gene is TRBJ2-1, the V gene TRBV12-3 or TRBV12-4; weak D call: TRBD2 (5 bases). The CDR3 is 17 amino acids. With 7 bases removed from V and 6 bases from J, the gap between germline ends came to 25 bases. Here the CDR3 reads CASTNGRRTSIRNEQFF. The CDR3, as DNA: TGTGCCAGCACCAACGGACGCAGGACTTCGATTCGCAATGAGCAGTTCTTC.

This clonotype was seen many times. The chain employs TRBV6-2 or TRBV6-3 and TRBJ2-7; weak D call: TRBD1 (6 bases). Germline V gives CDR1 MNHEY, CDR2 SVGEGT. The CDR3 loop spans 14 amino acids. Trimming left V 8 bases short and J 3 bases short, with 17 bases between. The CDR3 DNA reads TGTGCCAGCCTAACTAGGGACAAATACTACGAGCAGTACTTC. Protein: CASLTRDKYYEQYF.

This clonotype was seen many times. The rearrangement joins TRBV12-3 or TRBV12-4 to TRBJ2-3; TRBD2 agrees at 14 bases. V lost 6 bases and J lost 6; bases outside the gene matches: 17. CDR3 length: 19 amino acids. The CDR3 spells CASRTDYVGLAGASDTQYF. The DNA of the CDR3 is TGTGCCAGCAGGACCGATTACGTGGGACTAGCGGGGGCTTCGGATACGCAGTATTTT.

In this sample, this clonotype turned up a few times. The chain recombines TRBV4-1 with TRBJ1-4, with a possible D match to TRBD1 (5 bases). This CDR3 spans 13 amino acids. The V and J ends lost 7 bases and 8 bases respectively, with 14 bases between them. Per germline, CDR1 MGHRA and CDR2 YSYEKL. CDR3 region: CASTAGVREKLFF. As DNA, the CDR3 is TGCGCCAGCACCGCGGGGGTTAGGGAAAAACTGTTTTTT.

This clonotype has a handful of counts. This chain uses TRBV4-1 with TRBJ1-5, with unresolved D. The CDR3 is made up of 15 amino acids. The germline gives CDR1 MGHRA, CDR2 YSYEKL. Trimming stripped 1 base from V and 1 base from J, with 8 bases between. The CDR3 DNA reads TGCGCCAGCAGCCAAGCGGGAACGAGCAATCAGCCCCAGCATTTT. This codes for CASSQAGTSNQPQHF.

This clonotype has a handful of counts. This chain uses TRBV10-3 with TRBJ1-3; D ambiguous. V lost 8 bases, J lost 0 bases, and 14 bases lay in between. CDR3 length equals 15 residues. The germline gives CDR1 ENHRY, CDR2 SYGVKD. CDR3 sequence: CAIERRVDSGNTIYF. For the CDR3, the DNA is TGTGCCATCGAAAGGAGGGTAGACTCTGGAAACACCATATATTTT.

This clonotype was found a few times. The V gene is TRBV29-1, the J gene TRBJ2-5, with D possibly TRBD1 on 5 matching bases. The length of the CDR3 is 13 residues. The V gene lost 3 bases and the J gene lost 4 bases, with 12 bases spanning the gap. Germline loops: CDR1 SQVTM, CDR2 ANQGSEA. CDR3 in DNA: TGCAGCGTTGATTCCGGCAGGGCAGAGACCCAGTACTTC. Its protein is CSVDSGRAETQYF.